This TCR beta chain was recovered during a study of memory CD4+ T cells and cytomegalovirus serostatus. Across the study: Of the healthy Belgian adults, several were CMV seropositive and 24 seronegative. Study observations and caveats: About 40% of the roughly 160 known CMV-associated TCRbeta sequences appeared in CD4+ memory. Median bootstrapped AUC for CMV status was approximately 0.95 originally, approximately 0.9 US-trained.

The sort gate was single viable CD3+CD4+CD8-CD45RO+ cells for memory CD4+ T cells. After thawing, CD4+ T cells were positively selected. This clone has only a few counts. Its antigen is unknown. Germline-derived CDR1 and CDR2 are GTSNPN and SVGIG (reference sequence). CDR3 length: 14 amino acids. V lost 8 bases to trimming and J lost 5 bases, with 18 bases between them. Repertoires were generated with immunoSEQ multiplex PCR, while TCRdb's copy carries only in-frame clones and drops some. The sample consists of some 41,000 clones, roughly 77% of them appearing once. Sequences were obtained from memory CD4+ T cells from blood. The receptor's source is an adult in good health and CMV-seronegative. The V gene is TRBV30, the J gene TRBJ1-4, with D possibly matching TRBD1 (5 bases). Written as DNA, the CDR3 is TGTGCCAGAACCGAAGGGGTGGGAAATGAAAAACTGTTTTTT. Protein sequence: CARTEGVGNEKLFF.